The present TCR beta chain was sequenced within a study of blood T cell repertoires in COVID-19. Overall study: The United States, Italy and Spain supplied acute and convalescent COVID-19 samples. The cDNA or gDNA used as material had been derived from T cells, B-cell-depleted T cells, or PBMCs.

Trimming took 4 bases from V and 5 from J, leaving 17 bases between them. The germline V gene has CDR1 SNHLY and CDR2 FYNNEI. The CDR3 totals 15 residues. Authors' methods: Quantification of nucleated cells was approximated via reference gene primer amplification. Sequenced by immunoSEQ multiplex PCR; TCRdb stores in-frame clones only, minus some. V and J calls and clone size are those listed in that table; D and trimming were worked out from the DNA. Of about 34,000 clones in the sample, 75% to 90% are singletons; the top ten hold 13% to 15%. The chain combines TRBV2 with TRBJ2-5; no firm D call. This TCR derives from a woman in her 70s with acute or convalescent COVID-19. Sequenced: peripheral blood. The chain's CDR3 is CASSGPDRRRETQYF. The CDR3 DNA reads TGTGCCAGCAGTGGTCCGGATAGGCGGCGGGAGACCCAGTACTTC.